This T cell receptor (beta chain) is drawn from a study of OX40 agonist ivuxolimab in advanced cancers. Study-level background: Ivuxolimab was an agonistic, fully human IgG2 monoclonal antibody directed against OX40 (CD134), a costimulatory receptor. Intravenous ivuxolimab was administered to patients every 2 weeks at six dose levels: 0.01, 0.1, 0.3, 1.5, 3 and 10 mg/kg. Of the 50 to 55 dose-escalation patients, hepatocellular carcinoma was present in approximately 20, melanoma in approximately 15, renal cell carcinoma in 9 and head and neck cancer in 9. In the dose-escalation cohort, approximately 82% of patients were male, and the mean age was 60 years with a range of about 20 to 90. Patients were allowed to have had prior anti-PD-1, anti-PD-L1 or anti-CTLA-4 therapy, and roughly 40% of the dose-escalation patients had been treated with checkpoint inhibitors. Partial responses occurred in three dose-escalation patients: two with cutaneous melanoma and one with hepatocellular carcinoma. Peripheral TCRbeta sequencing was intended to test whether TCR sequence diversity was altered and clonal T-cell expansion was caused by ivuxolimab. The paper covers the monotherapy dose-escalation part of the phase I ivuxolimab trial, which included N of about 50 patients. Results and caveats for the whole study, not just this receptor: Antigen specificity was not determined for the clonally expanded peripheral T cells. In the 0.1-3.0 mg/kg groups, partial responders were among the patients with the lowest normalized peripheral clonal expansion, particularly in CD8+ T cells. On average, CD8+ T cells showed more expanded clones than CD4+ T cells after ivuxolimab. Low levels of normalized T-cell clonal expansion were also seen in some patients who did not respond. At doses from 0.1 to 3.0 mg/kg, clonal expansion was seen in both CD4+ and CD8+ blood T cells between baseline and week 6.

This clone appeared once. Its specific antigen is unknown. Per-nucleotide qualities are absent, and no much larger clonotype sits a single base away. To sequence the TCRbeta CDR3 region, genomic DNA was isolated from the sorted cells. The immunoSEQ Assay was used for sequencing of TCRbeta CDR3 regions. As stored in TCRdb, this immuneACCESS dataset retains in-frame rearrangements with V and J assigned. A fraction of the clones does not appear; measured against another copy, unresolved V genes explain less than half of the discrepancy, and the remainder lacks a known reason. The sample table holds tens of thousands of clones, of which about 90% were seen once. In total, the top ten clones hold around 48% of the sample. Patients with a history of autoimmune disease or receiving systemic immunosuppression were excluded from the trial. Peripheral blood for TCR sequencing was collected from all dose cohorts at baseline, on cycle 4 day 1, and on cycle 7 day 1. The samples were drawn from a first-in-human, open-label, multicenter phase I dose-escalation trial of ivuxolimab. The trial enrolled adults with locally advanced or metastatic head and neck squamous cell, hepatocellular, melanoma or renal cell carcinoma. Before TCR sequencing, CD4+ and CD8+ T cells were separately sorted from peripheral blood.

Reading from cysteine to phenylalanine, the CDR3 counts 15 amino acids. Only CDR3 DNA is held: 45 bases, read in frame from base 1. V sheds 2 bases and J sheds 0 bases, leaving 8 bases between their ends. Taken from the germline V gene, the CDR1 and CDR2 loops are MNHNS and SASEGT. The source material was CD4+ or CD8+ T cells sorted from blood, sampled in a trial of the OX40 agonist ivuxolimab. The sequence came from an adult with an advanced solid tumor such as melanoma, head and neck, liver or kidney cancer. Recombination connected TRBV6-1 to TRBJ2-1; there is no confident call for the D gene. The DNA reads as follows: TGTGCCAGCAGTGAACCCCTTAGCTCCTACAATGAGCAGTTCTTC. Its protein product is CASSEPLSSYNEQFF.